This T cell receptor beta chain derives from a study of blood T cell repertoires in COVID-19 (dated by TCRdb to the early 2020s). Notes on the research overall: Collaborator samples came from the United States, Italy and Spain and covered acute and convalescent phases of COVID-19. Samples were obtained from the ongoing ImmuneRACE study (first 160 participants) and from approximately 1,200 subjects provided by 6 global collaborators. The prospective study material was composed of cDNA or gDNA derived from T cells, B-cell-depleted T cells, or PBMCs. A de-identified subject ID, COVID-19 status, age in years and sex were almost always included in the sample metadata. The repertoires were released in a freely available public database meant as a resource for research on the immune response to SARS-CoV-2. HLA class I and class II types, where available, came from metadata supplied by the sample provider rather than from assay-based typing. Subjects who had been exposed to COVID-19, were actively infected with it, or had recovered from it provided the deeply sampled blood TCRbeta repertoires that made up the dataset.

Compared with germline, V lacks 1 base and J lacks 7 bases; bases without a gene match: 7. The CDR3 contains 15 residues, cysteine and phenylalanine counted. Of the read, only the CDR3 DNA is kept; its 45 bases are in frame from base 1. The germline V gene supplies CDR1 MDHEN and CDR2 SYDVKM. One collaborating source in Seattle enrolled patients during active infection and followed them longitudinally through the course of disease. Each collaborating institution followed its own protocols to collect whole blood in K2EDTA tubes. For TCRbeta analysis, collaborators shipped samples as frozen whole blood, isolated PBMCs, or DNA extracted from either of those sample types. TCRbeta CDR3 regions were amplified from genomic DNA using the immunoSEQ Assay, a bias-controlled multiplex PCR. The paper's data handling went like this. The number of nucleated cells in each sample was estimated by amplification of reference gene primers within the assay. To quantify the absolute abundance of each unique TCRbeta CDR3 rearrangement, sequence reads were collapsed and filtered. For each sample, productive Simpson clonality was calculated as the square root of Simpson's diversity index across productive rearrangements. TCRdb stores this immuneACCESS table with in-frame sequences only. Part of the clones is absent; in the studies checked, under half of the shortfall reflects unresolved V genes, and no reason is known for the rest. That table supplies the V and J calls and clone size; D and trimming were determined from the DNA. Recorded for this sample are some 72,000 clones; 65% to 85% of them occurred a single time. Roughly 12% of the sample belongs to the ten largest clones.

Study-wide findings and limitations: Clinical and demographic metadata were provided uncurated, with the amount varying by source and participant.

As concerns this clone: Its antigen target is currently unknown. No much larger clone is present one base from it, and per-base qualities are unavailable.

The TCR comes from a man aged 50 or older with COVID-19, enrolled during active disease. The V and J genes are TRBV28 and TRBJ1-5, and TRBD1 aligns with 7 junction nucleotides. Material for sequencing was peripheral blood. CDR3 protein: CASSLSGGAGQPQHF. The DNA sequence follows: TGTGCCAGCAGTTTATCAGGGGGAGCAGGGCAGCCCCAGCATTTT.